The 19 T cell receptor beta chains below were found in one sample sequenced in a study of T cells in Graves' hyperthyroidism and ophthalmopathy. RNA transcripts served as the template for amplifying TCR beta CDR3 regions. A set of HTBI primers served as the primers for a first-round RT-PCR of the TCR CDR3. MiXCR was run by TCRdb on the multiplex PCR reads, yielding one entry per CDR3 protein. The sample has 490,000 or so distinct CDR3 sequences, approximately 23% seen once; the top ten hold approximately 49%. The sequencing input was blood. Receptors originate from a woman in her 70s with Graves' ophthalmopathy.

This clonotype has only a few counts. The rearrangement links TRBV30 to TRBJ2-2; D may be TRBD1 (5 bases). The V and J ends lost 0 bases and 6 bases respectively, with 8 bases between them. There are 13 residues in the CDR3. CDR1 GTSNPN and CDR2 SVGIG come from the germline V gene (reference sequence). The CDR3 nucleotides are TGTGCCTGGAGTGTACAGGTACCCGGGGAGCTGTTTTTT. Its protein is CAWSVQVPGELFF.

V and J are TRBV14 and TRBJ1-6; no clear D gene. Trimming removed 4 bases from V and 7 bases from J, with 20 bases in between. The germline V gene encodes CDR1 SGHDN and CDR2 FVKESK. The CDR3 has 17 amino acids. The DNA of the CDR3 is TGTGCCAGCAGCCTTCGCTTAGACGGAAGGTACAATTCACCCCTCCACTTT. Residues: CASSLRLDGRYNSPLHF.

A few counts support this clonotype. The V gene is TRBV11-2, the J gene TRBJ1-1; D not resolved. V was cut by 7 bases and J by 1 base, with 13 bases left in between. The CDR3 consists of 14 residues. Germline CDR1 SGHAT, CDR2 FQNNGV. The CDR3 is CASILSPTNTEAFF. CDR3 nucleotide sequence: TGTGCCAGCATCCTGTCCCCTACGAACACTGAAGCTTTCTTT. The entire variable domain, with the rest obtained from reference TRBV11-2 and TRBJ1-1, is as follows: EAGVAQSPRYKIIEKRQSVAFWCNPISGHATLYWYQQILGQGPKLLIQFQNNGVVDDSQLPKDRFSAERLKGVDSTLKIQPAKLEDSAVYLCASILSPTNTEAFFGQGTRLTVV.

About this clonotype: A much larger clone differs from this one at a single base, so this may be a read error. The chain employs TRBV6-2 or TRBV6-3 and TRBJ2-7; the D is unclear. The germline V gene encodes CDR1 MNHEY and CDR2 SVGEGT. This CDR3 has 16 residues. V gave up 0 bases and J gave up 2 bases, with 14 bases separating them. As DNA, the CDR3 is TGTGCCAGCAGTTACTCGATGGCAGTGGGCACCTACGAGCAGTACTTC. It is translated as CASSYSMAVGTYEQYF.

The sample holds a few counts of this clonotype. The chain couples TRBV10-3 to TRBJ1-4; D ambiguous. Trimming pared 11 bases from V and 0 bases from J, leaving 10 bases between. Germline lookup yields CDR1 ENHRY and CDR2 SYGVKD. CDR3 length: 13 amino acids. CDR3 nucleotides: TGTGCCTCGGGCGGGGCAACTAATGAAAAACTGTTTTTT. Protein sequence: CASGGATNEKLFF.

Remarks on this clonotype: The junction departs from the called germline gene at one end, perhaps through a read error. J is TRBJ1-2 and V is TRBV20-1, with a possible D match to TRBD1 (6 bases). The CDR3 is 15 residues long. From germline, CDR1 is DFQATT and CDR2 SNEGSKA (reference sequence). CDR3 DNA sequence: TGCAGTGCTAGAGATTCGCAGGGGCCGGTGGATGGCTACGCCTTC. Translation gives CSARDSQGPVDGYAF.

This clonotype occurred many times. The chain recombines TRBV7-2 with TRBJ2-7; 11 nucleotides match TRBD2. The CDR3 spans 16 residues. V lost 2 bases and J lost 0; bases outside the gene matches: 3. Germline V gives CDR1 SGHTA, CDR2 FQGNSA. The CDR3 bases are TGTGCCAGCAGCTTAATAGCGGGAGGGAGCTCCTACGAGCAGTACTTC. Its protein is CASSLIAGGSSYEQYF.

This clonotype was detected ten times or more. The chain carries TRBV28 and TRBJ2-5, with D possibly being TRBD2 (6 bases). CDR3 size: 15 residues. Germline CDR1 and CDR2: MDHEN and SYDVKM. V was trimmed by 7 bases and J by 3 bases, leaving 18 bases between them. The chain's CDR3 is CASTLSGTAEETQYF. Here the CDR3 DNA reads TGTGCCAGCACCCTTAGCGGTACAGCCGAAGAGACCCAGTACTTC. Full variable domain (rest looked up from reference TRBV28 and TRBJ2-5): DVKVTQSSRYLVKRTGEKVFLECVQDMDHENMFWYRQDPGLGLRLIYFSYDVKMKEKGDIPEGYSVSREKKERFSLILESASTNQTSMYLCASTLSGTAEETQYFGPGTRLLVL.

The CDR3: CAWSVLGQANEETQYF. CDR3 DNA: TGTGCCTGGAGCGTTCTGGGACAGGCGAATGAAGAGACCCAGTACTTC. The J gene is TRBJ2-5, the V gene TRBV30, with TRBD1 matching 8 bases. The CDR3 is 16 amino acids. CDR1 and CDR2 (germline): GTSNPN, SVGIG (reference sequence). The V gene end was trimmed by 3 bases and the J gene end by 3 bases; junction bases not matched to a gene: 12.

The gene calls are TRBV6-1 and TRBJ2-1, with a possible D match to TRBD2 (7 bases). The CDR3 loop spans 17 amino acids. Per germline, CDR1 MNHNS and CDR2 SASEGT. The germline V and J ends were trimmed by 0 bases and 0 bases, with 12 bases remaining between them. CDR3 in amino acids: CASSEAAGAYSYNEQFF. The CDR3 DNA sequence: TGTGCCAGCAGTGAAGCGGCGGGGGCTTACTCCTACAATGAGCAGTTCTTC.

This clonotype was seen only a few times. The chain employs TRBV20-1 and TRBJ1-1; the D is unclear. V gave up 3 bases and J gave up 4 bases, with 6 bases separating them. Germline V CDR1 and CDR2: DFQATT, SNEGSKA (reference sequence). The CDR3 runs 11 residues. CDR3 residues: CSASQSTEAFF. In DNA form, the CDR3 reads TGCAGTGCTAGCCAGAGCACTGAAGCTTTCTTT.

Ten or more counts support this clonotype. The gene calls are TRBV2 and TRBJ2-7; D unresolved. The CDR3 runs to 11 residues. Germline V gene lookup returns CDR1 SNHLY and CDR2 FYNNEI. With 5 bases removed from V and 2 bases from J, the gap between germline ends came to 4 bases. CDR3 residues: CASSFPYEQYF. The CDR3 coding sequence is TGTGCCAGCAGTTTCCCCTACGAGCAGTACTTC.

Remarks on this clonotype: The junction shows a germline mismatch at one end, possibly a read error. The chain carries TRBV10-3 and TRBJ1-3; D call uncertain. This CDR3 contains 15 residues. Per the germline V gene, CDR1 is ENHRY and CDR2 is SYGVKD. In DNA, the CDR3 is TGTGCCACCGCACGTCGGGAAACCTCTGGAAACACCACATATTTT. As protein: CATARRETSGNTTYF.

This clonotype was counted ten times or more. The J gene is TRBJ2-7, the V gene TRBV20-1; 8 bases line up with TRBD2. The CDR3 sequence is 14 residues long. The germline V gene encodes CDR1 DFQATT and CDR2 SNEGSKA (reference sequence). Unmatched junction bases numbered 6, after V lost 2 bases and J lost 3 bases. CDR3: CSARRAGVIYEQYF. CDR3 coding DNA: TGCAGTGCTAGAAGAGCGGGAGTCATCTACGAGCAGTACTTC.

This clonotype was observed many times. The V and J genes are TRBV28 and TRBJ1-2, with TRBD1 identical over 10 bases. CDR3 length: 15 residues. Germline CDR1 MDHEN, CDR2 SYDVKM. V lost 2 bases to trimming and J lost 8 bases; unmatched junction nucleotides: 8. CDR3 region: CASSLPGQGTGGYTF. CDR3 nucleotides: TGTGCCAGCAGTTTACCGGGACAGGGGACGGGCGGCTACACCTTC.

This clonotype was counted only a few times. The V and J genes are TRBV30 and TRBJ2-2, with D unclear. The germline gives CDR1 GTSNPN, CDR2 SVGIG (reference sequence). This CDR3 is 13 amino acids long. V was clipped by 4 bases and J by 3 bases, with 9 bases between them. DNA of the CDR3: TGTGCCTGGAAGGCGTACCACACCGGGGAGCTGTTTTTT. Amino acid sequence: CAWKAYHTGELFF.

This clonotype has ten or more counts. The chain couples TRBV2 to TRBJ2-1; weak D call: TRBD2 (6 bases). Trimming took 2 bases from V and 7 from J, leaving 15 bases between them. This CDR3 has 15 residues. Germline values: CDR1 SNHLY, CDR2 FYNNEI. The CDR3 loop is CASSEPRLVGNEQFF. DNA for the CDR3: TGTGCCAGCAGTGAACCCCGACTAGTAGGTAATGAGCAGTTCTTC.

This chain uses TRBV24-1 with TRBJ2-7; TRBD1 matches 10 bases. V lost 3 bases, J lost 6 bases, and 4 bases stayed unmatched. CDR3 length equals 14 residues. Germline values: CDR1 KGHDR, CDR2 SFDVKD. CDR3 nucleotides: TGTGCCACCAGTGATCCAGACAGGGGGCGCGAGCAGTACTTC. Protein product: CATSDPDRGREQYF.

This clonotype was recorded once. J is TRBJ2-3 and V is TRBV19; D is possibly TRBD2 (6 bases). Germline V lookup: CDR1 LNHDA, CDR2 SQIVND (reference sequence). The CDR3 sequence is 15 residues long. Trimming stripped 3 bases from V and 2 bases from J, with 12 bases between. CDR3 in amino acids: CASSIQAGYTDTQYF. The DNA of the CDR3 is TGTGCCAGTAGTATCCAAGCGGGTTACACAGATACGCAGTATTTT.